These 22 T cell receptor beta chains were sequenced from one sample in a study of cytomegalovirus exposure and HLA in healthy donors. Primers: 60 Vbeta forward and 13 Jbeta reverse. The protocol was immunoSEQ multiplex PCR, while the TCRdb copy is restricted to in-frame clones and leaves out a portion. The sample holds 90,000 to 130,000 clones, roughly 70% seen once. Sequenced input: PBMCs. The receptors shown here come from a man under 40 in good health and CMV-seropositive.

The rearrangement uses TRBV7-8 and TRBJ2-7, with D possibly being TRBD1 (6 bases). With 1 base removed from V and 4 bases from J, the gap between germline ends came to 11 bases. The CDR3 has 14 residues. Germline values: CDR1 SGHVS, CDR2 FQNEAQ. CDR3 bases: TGTGCCAGCAGCTTAGGATCCCAGGGGTACGAGCAGTACTTC. It codes for CASSLGSQGYEQYF.

The rearrangement joins TRBV5-7 to TRBJ2-7; 12 positions agree with TRBD2. TRBV5-7 is labeled an ORF, and its function is uncertain. The CDR3 contains 19 residues. V dropped 4 bases and J dropped 1; count of bases not matched to a gene: 15. CDR3 bases: TGTGCCAGCAGCCACGAGGTGACTAGCGGGAGAGTCCCTTCCTACGAGCAGTACGTC. The encoded protein is CASSHEVTSGRVPSYEQYV.

This clone was picked up a small number of times. V gene TRBV5-4 combines with J gene TRBJ2-3; 10 bases line up with TRBD2. Losses at the gene ends were 0 bases for V and 2 bases for J; bases not matched to a gene: 6. CDR1 SGHNT and CDR2 YYREEE come from the germline V gene (reference sequence). This CDR3 spans 17 amino acids. The CDR3: CASSLALAGVPTDTQYF. The CDR3, as DNA: TGTGCCAGCAGCTTGGCTCTAGCGGGAGTCCCCACAGATACGCAGTATTTT.

The genes are TRBV4-3 and TRBJ2-5, with 10 bases identical to TRBD2. Germline loops: CDR1 LGHNA, CDR2 YSLEER. CDR3 length: 15 residues. V gave up 1 base and J gave up 5 bases; unmatched junction bases: 4. This chain's CDR3 is CASSQAGAGGETQYF. CDR3 coding DNA: TGCGCCAGCAGCCAAGCGGGAGCGGGAGGGGAGACCCAGTACTTC.

The V call is TRBV7-9, the J call TRBJ2-7; D is ambiguous. V was clipped by 3 bases and J by 3 bases, with 18 bases between them. The CDR3 runs to 16 residues. CDR1 SEHNR and CDR2 FQNEAQ come from the germline V gene (reference sequence). The CDR3 loop is CASSFSPITGSYEQYV. CDR3 nucleotides: TGTGCCAGCAGCTTTAGTCCAATTACGGGTAGCTACGAGCAGTACGTC.

This clone was seen just once. CDR3 in DNA: TGCGCCAGCAGCTCGGGGACAGGGGGCGAGCCGAGGAATACTGAAGCTTTCTTT. Amino acids: CASSSGTGGEPRNTEAFF. The V call is TRBV5-1, the J call TRBJ1-1, with 12 bases fitting TRBD1. There are 18 residues in the CDR3. The germline gives CDR1 SGHRS, CDR2 YFSETQ. V shed 3 bases and J 5 bases; nucleotides not matched to a gene: 14. Together with reference TRBV5-1 and TRBJ1-1, the CDR3 gives the full variable domain: KAGVTQTPRYLIKTRGQQVTLSCSPISGHRSVSWYQQTPGQGLQFLFEYFSETQRNKGNFPGRFSGRQFSNSRSEMNVSTLELGDSALYLCASSSGTGGEPRNTEAFFGQGTRLTVV.

The chain links TRBV18 to TRBJ2-7; tentative D call: TRBD2 (6 bases). The CDR3 is 15 amino acids. Looked up from germline, CDR1 is KGHSH and CDR2 is LQKENI. V dropped 6 bases and J dropped 4 bases, with 19 bases sitting between them. The CDR3 sequence is CASSSGTTGVYEQYV. Here the CDR3 DNA reads TGTGCCAGCTCGTCCGGGACGACGGGGGTATACGAGCAGTACGTC.

The rearrangement links TRBV7-8 to TRBJ1-2, with a weak D call TRBD1 (6 bases). The CDR3 runs to 22 residues. Germline V gives CDR1 SGHVS, CDR2 FQNEAQ. V lost 1 base and J lost 9, with 39 bases in between. Here the CDR3 reads CASSLDQQGEERSPPFLLSYTF. The CDR3 region has the DNA TGTGCCAGCAGCTTAGACCAACAGGGAGAGGAGAGGAGTCCTCCGTTCCTCCTAAGCTACACCTTC.

V usage is TRBV28 and J usage is TRBJ2-3, with D possibly TRBD2 on 5 matching bases. The CDR3 is made up of 14 amino acids. Germline V lookup: CDR1 MDHEN, CDR2 SYDVKM. Deletions cut 3 bases from V and 3 bases from J, with 10 bases between. The CDR3 DNA follows: TGTGCCAGCAGTTTCTTCAGGACTACAGATACGCAGTATTTT. Its translation: CASSFFRTTDTQYF.

The rearrangement uses TRBV2 and TRBJ2-5, with D unclear. CDR1 and CDR2 (germline): SNHLY, FYNNEI. The V end was cut by 2 bases, the J end by 0 bases, with 7 bases between. The CDR3 spans 14 residues. The CDR3 loop is CASSELRYQETQYF. The DNA for the CDR3 is TGTGCCAGCAGTGAATTGCGGTACCAAGAGACCCAGTACTTC.

J is TRBJ1-3 and V is TRBV28; D unclear. Trimming took off 7 bases at V and 2 bases at J, with 12 bases between the two ends. The germline V gene encodes CDR1 MDHEN and CDR2 SYDVKM. CDR3 length: 14 residues. As DNA, the CDR3 is TGTGCCAGCACCCCGTTCCTAGCTGGAAACACCATATATTTT. Translation: CASTPFLAGNTIYF.

The chain employs TRBV28 and TRBJ2-5, with no clear D. CDR1 and CDR2 (germline): MDHEN, SYDVKM. V lost 6 bases and J 8 bases, leaving 28 bases between the germline ends. The CDR3 is 17 amino acids. In DNA, the CDR3 is TGTGCCAGCAGCCCCACAAGTAATCTCGTCCTCGCTTTAACCCAGTACTTC. It encodes CASSPTSNLVLALTQYF.

This clone was seen a few times. The chain recombines TRBV4-3 with TRBJ1-1; 7 bases map to TRBD1. Per the germline V gene, CDR1 is LGHNA and CDR2 is YSLEER. V trimming: 0 bases; J trimming: 0 bases; junction bases outside the gene matches: 1. CDR3 length: 15 residues. The CDR3 coding sequence is TGCGCCAGCAGCCAAGATGGGACAGTGAACACTGAAGCTTTCTTT. Translated: CASSQDGTVNTEAFF.

V and J are TRBV6-6 and TRBJ1-6; D remains unclear. Germline values: CDR1 MNHNY, CDR2 SVGAGI (reference sequence). V lost 5 bases to trimming and J lost 9 bases, with 14 bases between them. The CDR3 spans 14 residues. The CDR3, as DNA: TGTGCCAGCAGTACCGAGGGAAAACTTTCACCCCTCCACTTT. It encodes CASSTEGKLSPLHF.

The chain recombines TRBV28 with TRBJ1-6, with D tentatively TRBD1 (5 bases). This CDR3 contains 13 residues. Germline V gives CDR1 MDHEN, CDR2 SYDVKM. V was pared by 6 bases and J by 10 bases, with 13 bases between. The chain's CDR3 is CASSSRVSSPLHF. The CDR3 DNA is TGTGCCAGCAGCTCCAGGGTTTCGTCACCCCTCCACTTT.

This chain links TRBV7-2 with TRBJ2-3, with TRBD1 matching 8 bases. Germline CDR1 is SGHTA and CDR2 is FQGNSA. V shed 4 bases, J shed 5 bases, and the junction held 5 bases outside the gene matches. The CDR3 length is 14 residues. Written as DNA, the CDR3 is TGTGCCAGCAGCTCCCACACAGGGGGAGATACGCAGTATTTT. It is translated as CASSSHTGGDTQYF.

The chain links TRBV5-1 to TRBJ1-2; TRBD1 aligns across 7 bases. The CDR3 spans 15 residues. After removal of 3 bases from V and 4 bases from J, the junction contained 9 bases not matched to a gene. Germline loops: CDR1 SGHRS, CDR2 YFSETQ. CDR3 amino acids: CASSSMTGNSYGYTF. The DNA for the CDR3 is TGCGCCAGCAGCTCCATGACAGGGAACAGCTATGGCTACACCTTC.

The rearrangement uses TRBV27 and TRBJ1-2; possibly TRBD1 for D (6 bases). The CDR3 covers 16 residues. The germline V gene has CDR1 MNHEY and CDR2 SMNVEV (reference sequence). Trimming took 4 bases from V and 6 from J, leaving 21 bases between them. The CDR3 DNA is TGTGCCAGCAGTTCCCACCTAGGGGGAGGGGAGCATGGCTACACCTTC. Its translation is CASSSHLGGGEHGYTF.

The chain couples TRBV2 to TRBJ1-1, with TRBD1 identical over 8 bases. V lost 9 bases and J lost 7; bases outside the gene matches: 10. Germline values: CDR1 SNHLY, CDR2 FYNNEI. CDR3 length: 13 amino acids. The CDR3 sequence: CASKKDREVEAFF. CDR3 coding DNA: TGTGCCAGTAAAAAGGACAGGGAAGTTGAAGCTTTCTTT.

This clone appeared once. Other DNA sequences of this sample code for an identical CDR3. The CDR3 region is CASSAGTVSGNTIYF. CDR3 DNA sequence: TGTGCCAGCAGCGCAGGGACAGTCTCTGGAAACACCATATATTTT. The rearrangement uses TRBV9 and TRBJ1-3; TRBD1 aligns across 7 bases. Germline V gene lookup returns CDR1 SGDLS and CDR2 YYNGEE. The CDR3 length is 15 residues. Germline trimming cut 3 bases from V and 0 bases from J; bases unmatched to any gene: 3.

The V call is TRBV27, the J call TRBJ1-5; D ambiguous. CDR1 MNHEY and CDR2 SMNVEV come from the germline V gene (reference sequence). Trimming took off 6 bases at V and 0 bases at J, with 21 bases between the two ends. This CDR3 contains 18 residues. The chain's CDR3 is CASSLSPSLLSSNQPQHF. Here the CDR3 DNA reads TGTGCCAGCAGCCTATCGCCGTCCTTATTGAGTAGCAATCAGCCCCAGCATTTT.

This rearrangement joins TRBV5-1 to TRBJ2-1; 9 nucleotides match TRBD2. CDR3 length equals 17 residues. Germline V lookup: CDR1 SGHRS, CDR2 YFSETQ. Unmatched junction bases numbered 12, after V lost 2 bases and J lost 6 bases. The CDR3 region is CASSLRASGVFPNEQFF. The CDR3 DNA is TGCGCCAGCAGCTTACGAGCTAGCGGGGTTTTCCCCAATGAGCAGTTCTTC.